The subject of this entry is one T cell receptor beta chain. The antigen remains undetermined. The data derive from a study of PD-1 blockade in classical Hodgkin lymphoma. The junction had 7 bases not matched to a gene; V was cut back by 5 bases and J by 5 bases. Germline-derived CDR1 and CDR2 are SGHTA and FQGTGA. The CDR3 has 15 amino acids. Relapses following autologous stem cell transplantation were seen in all patients, with brentuximab vedotin exposure varying. Study conclusions and caveats: At C4D1, TCR diversity had climbed significantly for CD4+ cells, though not for CD8+ cells. Exclusion removed patients who began nivolumab under 1 year after ASCT.

The protocol was immunoSEQ multiplex PCR, while the TCRdb copy is restricted to in-frame clones and leaves out a portion. The sample has roughly 60,000 clones; approximately 90% are singletons. The sequence came from a human donor with classical Hodgkin lymphoma. This chain connects TRBV7-3 to TRBJ2-2; 8 bases line up with TRBD1. The sample in question was peripheral blood mononuclear cells (PBMCs), obtained before the second cycle of nivolumab. The CDR3: CASSPLGQGTGELFF. In nucleotides, the CDR3 is TGTGCCAGCAGCCCACTAGGACAGGGTACCGGGGAGCTGTTTTTT.